This T cell receptor beta chain was identified in a study of blood T cell repertoires in COVID-19. Background on the study: Acute-phase and convalescent COVID-19 samples originated in the United States, Italy and Spain. T cells, B-cell-depleted T cells, or PBMCs supplied cDNA or gDNA.

Followed over time, Seattle patients had been enrolled while infection was active. The J segment lost 0 bases and the V segment lost 0 bases, leaving 8 bases of the junction unmatched. The length of the CDR3 is 18 residues. Germline CDR1 reads KGHSH; CDR2 reads LQKENI. In the authors' methods: Amplification of reference gene primers was used by the study to estimate nucleated cell counts. Libraries were prepared by immunoSEQ multiplex PCR; TCRdb keeps only in-frame clonotypes and omits some of them. Clonal size and the V and J genes are those of that table, whereas D and trimming came from the DNA. This repertoire shows some 300,000 clones, over 80% found once; its top ten account for roughly 6.3%. This clone was observed once.

The receptor was derived from a woman aged 45 to 65 with COVID-19, enrolled during active disease. J is TRBJ1-1 and V is TRBV18; the match to TRBD1 covers 9 bases. The sequencing sample was made of peripheral blood. CDR3 in amino acids: CASSPPGLTGGMNTEAFF. In DNA, the CDR3 is TGTGCCAGCTCACCACCTGGTTTGACAGGGGGAATGAACACTGAAGCTTTCTTT.